This T cell receptor (beta chain) was captured in a study of identical twins. Findings and limits, study-wide: Models predicted less out-of-frame TCR alpha sharing in monozygotic twins than was found. Researchers reported weaker excess twin sharing in beta out-of-frame sequences. Memory repertoires lacked the insertion deficit that abundant cord blood beta clonotypes showed.

Germline values: CDR1 DFQATT, CDR2 SNEGSKA (reference sequence). The CDR3 runs to 17 residues. Healthy Caucasians supplied all donations. This clonotype was seen once. As yet, its antigen is unknown. Germline is not matched at one junction end, which may reflect a read error. TCRdb independently ran MiXCR on the 5' RACE reads; one entry per CDR3 protein. In the table there are approximately 600,000 distinct CDR3 sequences, roughly 6.6% of which are singletons. In addition, the sample was reused for a study of yellow fever vaccine responses in identical twins.

The rearrangement uses TRBV20-1 and TRBJ2-7; TRBD2 might be the D (6 bases). The source is a woman aged 18-30 years in good health. What was sequenced was PBMCs. As DNA, the CDR3 is TGCTGTGCTAGAGATTACCCGGGAGTTGTACCCTCCTACGAGCAGTACTTC. It codes for CCARDYPGVVPSYEQYF.